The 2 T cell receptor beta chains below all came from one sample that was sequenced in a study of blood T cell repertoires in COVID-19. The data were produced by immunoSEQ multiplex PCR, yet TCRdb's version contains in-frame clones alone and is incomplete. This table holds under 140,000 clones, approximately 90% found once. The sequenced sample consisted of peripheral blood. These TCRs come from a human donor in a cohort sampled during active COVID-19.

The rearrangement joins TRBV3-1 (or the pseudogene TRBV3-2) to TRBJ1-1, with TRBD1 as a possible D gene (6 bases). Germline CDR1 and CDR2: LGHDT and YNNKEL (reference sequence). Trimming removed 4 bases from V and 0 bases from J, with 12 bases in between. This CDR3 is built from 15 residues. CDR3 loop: CASSRQTGMNTEAFF. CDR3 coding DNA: TGTGCCAGCAGCCGTCAAACAGGGATGAACACTGAAGCTTTCTTT.

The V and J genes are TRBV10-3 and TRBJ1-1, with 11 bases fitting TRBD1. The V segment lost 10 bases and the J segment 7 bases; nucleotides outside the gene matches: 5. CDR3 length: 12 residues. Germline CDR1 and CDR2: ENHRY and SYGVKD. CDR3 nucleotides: TGTGCCACGGGACAGGGGGATCATGAAGCTTTCTTT. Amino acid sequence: CATGQGDHEAFF.